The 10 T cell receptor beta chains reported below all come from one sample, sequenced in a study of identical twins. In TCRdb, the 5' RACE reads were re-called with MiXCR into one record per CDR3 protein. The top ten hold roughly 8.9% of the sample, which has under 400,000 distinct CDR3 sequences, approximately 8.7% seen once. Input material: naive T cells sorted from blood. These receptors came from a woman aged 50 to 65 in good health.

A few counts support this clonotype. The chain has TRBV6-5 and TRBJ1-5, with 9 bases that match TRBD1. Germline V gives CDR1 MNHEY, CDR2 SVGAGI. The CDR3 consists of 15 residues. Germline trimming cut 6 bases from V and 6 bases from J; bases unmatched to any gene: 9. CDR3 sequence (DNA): TGTGCCAGCAGGCCTACCACAGGGGGCCGTCAGCCCCAGCATTTT. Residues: CASRPTTGGRQPQHF.

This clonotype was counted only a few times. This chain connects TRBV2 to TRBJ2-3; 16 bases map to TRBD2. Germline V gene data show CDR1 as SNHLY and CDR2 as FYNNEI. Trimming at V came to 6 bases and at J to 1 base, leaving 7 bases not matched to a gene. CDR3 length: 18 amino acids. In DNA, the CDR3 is TGTGCCAGCAGGGGACTAGCGGGAGGGCCTACTCGCACAGATACGCAGTATTTT. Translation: CASRGLAGGPTRTDTQYF.

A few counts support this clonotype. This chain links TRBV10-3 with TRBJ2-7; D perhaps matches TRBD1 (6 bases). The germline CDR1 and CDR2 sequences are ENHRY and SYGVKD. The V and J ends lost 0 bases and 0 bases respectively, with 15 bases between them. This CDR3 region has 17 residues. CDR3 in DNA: TGTGCCATCAGTGAGTCAAGGACAGCCCTCAGCTCCTACGAGCAGTACTTC. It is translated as CAISESRTALSSYEQYF.

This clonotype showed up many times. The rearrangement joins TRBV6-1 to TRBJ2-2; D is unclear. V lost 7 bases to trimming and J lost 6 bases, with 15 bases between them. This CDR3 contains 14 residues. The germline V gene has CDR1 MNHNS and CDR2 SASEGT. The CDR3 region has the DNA TGTGCCAGCACGAAGGAAGGGATCGCCGGGGAGCTGTTTTTT. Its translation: CASTKEGIAGELFF.

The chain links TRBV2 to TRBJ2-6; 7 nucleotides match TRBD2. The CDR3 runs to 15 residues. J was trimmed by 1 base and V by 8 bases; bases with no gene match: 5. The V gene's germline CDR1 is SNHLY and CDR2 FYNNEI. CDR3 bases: TGTGCCAGCGGGCAGGGAGGGTCTGGGGCCAACGTCCTGACTTTC. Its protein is CASGQGGSGANVLTF.

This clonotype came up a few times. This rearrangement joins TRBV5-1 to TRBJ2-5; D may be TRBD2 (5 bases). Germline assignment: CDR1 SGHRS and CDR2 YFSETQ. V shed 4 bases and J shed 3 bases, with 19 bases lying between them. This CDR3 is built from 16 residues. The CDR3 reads CASSPRRAPSKETQYF. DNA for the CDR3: TGCGCCAGCAGCCCCCGGCGAGCTCCTAGCAAAGAGACCCAGTACTTC. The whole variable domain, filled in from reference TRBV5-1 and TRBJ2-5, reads KAGVTQTPRYLIKTRGQQVTLSCSPISGHRSVSWYQQTPGQGLQFLFEYFSETQRNKGNFPGRFSGRQFSNSRSEMNVSTLELGDSALYLCASSPRRAPSKETQYFGPGTRLLVL.

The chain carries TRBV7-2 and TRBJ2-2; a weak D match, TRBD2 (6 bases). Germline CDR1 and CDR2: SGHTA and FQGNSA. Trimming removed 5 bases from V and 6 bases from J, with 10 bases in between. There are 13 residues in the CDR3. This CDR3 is CASSQTSAGELFF. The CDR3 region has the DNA TGTGCCAGCAGCCAGACTAGTGCCGGGGAGCTGTTTTTT.

CDR3 in DNA: TGTGCCAGCAGTCGGGGGGCGACCGGGGAGCTGTTTTTT. Translated, it gives CASSRGATGELFF. The chain couples TRBV12-3 or TRBV12-4 to TRBJ2-2, with a tentative D call TRBD2 (7 bases). The length of the CDR3 is 13 residues. V shed 5 bases and J shed 5 bases, with 9 bases lying between them.

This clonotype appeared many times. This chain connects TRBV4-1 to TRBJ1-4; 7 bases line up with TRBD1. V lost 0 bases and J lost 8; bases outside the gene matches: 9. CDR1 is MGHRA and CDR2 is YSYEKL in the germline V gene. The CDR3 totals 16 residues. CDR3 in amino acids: CASSQEEGRGNEKLFF. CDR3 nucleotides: TGCGCCAGCAGCCAAGAAGAAGGCAGGGGGAACGAAAAACTGTTTTTT.

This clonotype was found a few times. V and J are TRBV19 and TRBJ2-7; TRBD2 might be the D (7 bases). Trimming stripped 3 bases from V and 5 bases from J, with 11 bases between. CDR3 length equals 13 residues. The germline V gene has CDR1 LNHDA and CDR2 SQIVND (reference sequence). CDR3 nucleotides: TGTGCCAGTAGTATGGGAGGGGGTGACGAGCAGTACGTC. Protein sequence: CASSMGGGDEQYV.